The 5 T cell receptor beta chains below were found in one sample sequenced in a study of vaccination and CD4 T cells after COVID-19. No cognate antigen is known for these TCRs. The Oncomine TCR Beta short-read assay sequenced DNA from cultured CD4+ T cells. Genomic DNA extraction was carried out from cultured CD4+ T cells. TCRdb re-called the PCR reads with MiXCR, one entry per CDR3 protein. The table records about 7,900 distinct CDR3 sequences, around 32% of them present only once. Stated treatment: approximately nine-day PBMC culture with coronavirus spike peptide pools or control peptides (ViraFEST assay). CD4+ T cells that came from the unexposed donor were collected before the COVID-19 pandemic (2011-2018). Sequencing was done on a sample of CD4+ T cells from blood, cultured in vitro. The source of these receptors is a human donor in good health.

This clonotype was recorded a few times. The chain combines TRBV6-1 with TRBJ1-1; D is undetermined. Germline CDR1 MNHNS, CDR2 SASEGT. The CDR3 spans 12 residues. The germline V and J ends were trimmed by 7 bases and 1 base, with 7 bases remaining between them. CDR3 nucleotides: TGTGCCAGCATAGCGGCGAACACTGAAGCTTTCTTT. It specifies CASIAANTEAFF.

Only a few counts were recorded for this clonotype. The genes are TRBV24-1 and TRBJ2-7; 8 bases agree with TRBD2. The germline V gene encodes CDR1 KGHDR and CDR2 SFDVKD. The CDR3 runs 14 residues. Trimming cost V 8 bases and J 7 bases; bases outside gene matches: 12. The CDR3 coding sequence is TGTGCCACCAAGGTCGGGAGGGGAAGGAGAGAGCAGTACTTC. It is translated as CATKVGRGRREQYF.

In DNA, the CDR3 is TGTGCCAGCAGCTCGTACCGGGACAGGGGGCCAGATACGCAGTATTTT. Translation gives CASSSYRDRGPDTQYF. The chain carries TRBV7-6 and TRBJ2-3; 12 nucleotides align to TRBD1. V dropped 4 bases and J dropped 4; count of bases not matched to a gene: 6. Germline lookup yields CDR1 SGHVS and CDR2 FNYEAQ. The CDR3 extends over 16 amino acids.

The V call is TRBV6-1, the J call TRBJ2-1, with 8 positions matching TRBD1. Per the germline V gene, CDR1 is MNHNS and CDR2 is SASEGT. The length of the CDR3 is 13 residues. Trimming cost V 4 bases and J 7 bases; bases outside gene matches: 3. CDR3 residues: CASSVRQGNEQFF. Here the CDR3 DNA reads TGTGCCAGCAGTGTCCGACAGGGGAATGAGCAGTTCTTC.

V is TRBV27 and J is TRBJ2-3; 11 bases agree with TRBD2. Germline lookup yields CDR1 MNHEY and CDR2 SMNVEV (reference sequence). V lost 3 bases and J lost 5; bases outside the gene matches: 10. This CDR3 spans 17 amino acids. The CDR3 is CASSFPITSGSIDTQYF. The CDR3 DNA follows: TGTGCCAGCAGTTTCCCCATAACTAGCGGGAGTATAGATACGCAGTATTTT.